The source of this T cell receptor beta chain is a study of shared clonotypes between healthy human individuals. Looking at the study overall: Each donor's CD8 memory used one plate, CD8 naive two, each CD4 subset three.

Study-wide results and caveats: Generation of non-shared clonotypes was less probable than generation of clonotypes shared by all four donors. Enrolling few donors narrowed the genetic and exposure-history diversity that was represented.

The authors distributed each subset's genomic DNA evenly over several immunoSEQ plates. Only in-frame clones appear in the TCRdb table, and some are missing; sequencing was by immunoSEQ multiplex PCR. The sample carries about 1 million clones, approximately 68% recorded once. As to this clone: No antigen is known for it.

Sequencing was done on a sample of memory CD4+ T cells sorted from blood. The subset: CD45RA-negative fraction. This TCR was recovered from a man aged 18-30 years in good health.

CDR3 region: CAISERAVTEAFF. CDR3 sequence (DNA): TGTGCCATCAGTGAACGGGCGGTCACTGAAGCTTTCTTT. The chain combines TRBV10-3 with TRBJ1-1; D unclear. CDR1 and CDR2 from the germline V gene are ENHRY and SYGVKD. V shed 3 bases and J shed 4 bases, with 9 bases lying between them. The CDR3 is 13 amino acids.